This T cell receptor beta chain was sequenced in a study of blood T cells in healthy people across ages. With respect to this clonotype: A much larger clone differs from this one at a single base, so this may be a read error.

Per sample, extraction of total RNA gave at least 5.5 micrograms in every case. PCR was performed a second time for about 7 to 12 cycles using a sample-barcoded 5' primer and a J-beta primer mix. TCRdb reprocessed the 5' RACE reads with MiXCR, giving one entry per CDR3 protein. The table records around 650,000 distinct CDR3 sequences, around two fifths of them present only once. The receptor was derived from an elderly man in good health. Input material: blood.

The CDR3 DNA reads TGTACCATCAGTGAGACCGGGACAGGAGAATTGGGGGAGCAGTACTTC. Protein product: CTISETGTGELGEQYF. This chain connects TRBV10-3 to TRBJ2-5; 8 nucleotides line up with TRBD1. The length of the CDR3 is 16 residues. Germline lookup yields CDR1 ENHRY and CDR2 SYGVKD.